Listed below are T cell receptor beta chains from one sample, sequenced in a study of blood T cell repertoires in COVID-19. Clones were read by immunoSEQ multiplex PCR, and TCRdb kept only the in-frame ones, dropping some. The data contain 150,000 or so clones, approximately 86% of them singletons. Source material: PBMCs or T cells enriched from blood (not recorded which). Receptor source: a woman in her forties who had been exposed to COVID-19. Each CDR3 is given with its conserved first and last residue. Clone size appears in some rows only: once, few, many, or a class for an expanded clone.

>TRBV7-2|TRBJ2-1|-
CASSPTLGNEQFF
>TRBV5-1|TRBJ2-5|-
CASSTGQAKETQYF
>TRBV9|TRBJ1-3|once
CASSRGGFSGNTIYF
>TRBV19|TRBJ1-2|-
CASSIGYAEGYTF
>TRBV4-1|TRBJ1-2|-
CASSQTGRPNYGYTF
>TRBV25-1|TRBJ1-3|-
CASSPGGGGRNTIYF
>TRBV29-1|TRBJ1-1|once
CSVVYILTMNTEAFF
>TRBV19|TRBJ1-2|once
CASSAGQENYGYTF
>TRBV11-2|TRBJ2-3|once
CASSSRLAGGPDTQYF
>TRBV2|TRBJ2-4|-
CARREQGNIQYF
>TRBV11-2|TRBJ1-3|-
CASSPSGTAGNTIYF
>TRBV5-5|TRBJ1-1|-
CASSLSGGTEAFF
>TRBV18|TRBJ1-5|few
CASSRTRVESNQPQHF
>TRBV10-1|TRBJ2-7|-
CASSESSYEQYF
>TRBV5-4|TRBJ1-6|-
CASSGDPGQSNSPLHF
>TRBV4-2|TRBJ2-3|-
CASSQDSQRGADTQYF
>TRBV6-5|TRBJ2-1|-
CASLASSYNEQFF
>TRBV28|TRBJ2-1|-
CASKDSSSGSFNEQFF
>TRBV7-3|TRBJ2-7|once
CASSLKYRGNHSYEQYF
>TRBV28|TRBJ2-4|-
CASSHTDRERGKNIQYF
>TRBV6-5|TRBJ2-7|-
CASSPSGTVSNEQYF
>TRBV6-6|TRBJ1-3|-
CATARDFSVRGNTIYF
>TRBV7-9|TRBJ2-6|-
CASSPREYGANVLTF
>TRBV5-1|TRBJ2-3|-
CASSLPGLAGTDTQYF
>TRBV7-2|TRBJ2-7|few
CASSPSGTSAEQYF
>TRBV9|TRBJ2-7|once
CASSVGGGRAEEQYF
>TRBV7-3|TRBJ2-3|-
CASSLTPSSTDTQYF
>TRBV2|TRBJ2-5|-
CASTGDRETQYF
>TRBV4-1|TRBJ1-4|once
CASSQAITRTNEKLFF
>TRBV6-5|TRBJ2-2|-
CASSYRGGELFF
>TRBV27|TRBJ1-6|-
CASSLGQGGSPLHF
>TRBV9|TRBJ2-3|-
CASSGLASGGRRGDTQYF
>TRBV4-1|TRBJ2-7|once
CASSQDLGRGASGVWEQYF
>TRBV6-1|TRBJ1-4|-
CASSEAQAGGEKLFF
>TRBV21-1|TRBJ2-7|once
CASSKAGPGISYEQYF
>TRBV27|TRBJ1-5|-
CASSPLDSSNQPQHF
>TRBV19|TRBJ2-5|-
CASSTGQGARETQYF
>TRBV14|TRBJ1-5|-
CASSQDLFGLQPQHF
>TRBV5-8|TRBJ1-5|-
CASSFGARGGQPQHF
>TRBV2|TRBJ2-7|-
CASSFPQGTTSGEIHYEQYF
>TRBV19|TRBJ2-7|-
CASKPGTGGVYEQYF
>TRBV3-1/TRBV3-2|TRBJ2-2|-
CASSRATSGGAKTGELFF
>TRBV6-5|TRBJ2-7|-
CASSYRDRGTYEQYF
>TRBV7-8|TRBJ1-1|-
CASSGRGIGNTEAFF
>TRBV19|TRBJ2-7|-
CASSLYSGSNSYEQYF
>TRBV10-3|TRBJ2-3|-
CAISPLAGSTDTQYF
>TRBV6-5|TRBJ2-5|-
CASSYSAPAQETQYF
>TRBV2|TRBJ2-2|-
CASSEWTANTGELFF
>TRBV2|TRBJ1-1|-
CASSRRGQGNTEAFF
>TRBV27|TRBJ1-5|-
CARSDRVNQPQHF
>TRBV9|TRBJ1-5|-
CASSPHSMLQGQPQHF
>TRBV19|TRBJ2-2|-
CASSYGTRNTGELFF
>TRBV6-4|TRBJ2-1|-
CASSEESGGRGEQFF
>TRBV11-2|TRBJ2-6|-
CASSPLGTGLSGANVLTF
>TRBV9|TRBJ1-2|-
CASSVTIQGTANYGYTF
>TRBV9|TRBJ1-4|-
CASSEAATNEKLFF
>TRBV10-3|TRBJ1-6|-
CAISGLGHNNSPLHF